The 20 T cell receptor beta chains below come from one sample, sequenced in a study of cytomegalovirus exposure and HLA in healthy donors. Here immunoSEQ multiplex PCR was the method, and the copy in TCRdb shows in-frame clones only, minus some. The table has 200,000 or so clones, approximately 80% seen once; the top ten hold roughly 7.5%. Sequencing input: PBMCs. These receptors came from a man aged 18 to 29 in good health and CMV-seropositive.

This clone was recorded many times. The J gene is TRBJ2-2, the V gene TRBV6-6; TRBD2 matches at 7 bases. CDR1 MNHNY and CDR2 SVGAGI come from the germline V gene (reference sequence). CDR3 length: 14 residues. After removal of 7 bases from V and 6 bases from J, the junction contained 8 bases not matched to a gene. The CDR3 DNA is TGTGCCAGCACGTCGCGGAGCGGGGCCGGGGAGCTGTTTTTT. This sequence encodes CASTSRSGAGELFF.

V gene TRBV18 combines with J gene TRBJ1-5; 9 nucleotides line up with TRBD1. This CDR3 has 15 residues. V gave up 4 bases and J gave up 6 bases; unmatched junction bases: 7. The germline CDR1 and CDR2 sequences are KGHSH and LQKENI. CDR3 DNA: TGTGCCAGCTCACAAAGGACAGGGGAGATTCAGCCCCAGCATTTT. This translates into CASSQRTGEIQPQHF.

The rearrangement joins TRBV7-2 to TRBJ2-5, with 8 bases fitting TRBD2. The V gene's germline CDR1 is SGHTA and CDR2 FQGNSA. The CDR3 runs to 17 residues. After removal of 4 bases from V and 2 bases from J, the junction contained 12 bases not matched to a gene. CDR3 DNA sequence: TGTGCCAGCAGCTCCCCCGGCGGGAGGAGAGTACAAGAGACCCAGTACTTC. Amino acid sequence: CASSSPGGRRVQETQYF.

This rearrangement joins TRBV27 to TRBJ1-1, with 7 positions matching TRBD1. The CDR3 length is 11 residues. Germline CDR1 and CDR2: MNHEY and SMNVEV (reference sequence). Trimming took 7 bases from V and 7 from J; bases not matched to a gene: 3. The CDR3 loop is CASTRQGEAFF. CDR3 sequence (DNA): TGTGCCAGCACCAGACAGGGTGAAGCTTTCTTT.

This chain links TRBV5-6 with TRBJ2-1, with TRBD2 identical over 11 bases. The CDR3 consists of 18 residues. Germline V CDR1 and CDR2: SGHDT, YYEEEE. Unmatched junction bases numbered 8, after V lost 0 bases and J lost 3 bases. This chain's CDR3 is CASSLGGSGRAHYNEQFF. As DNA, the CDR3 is TGTGCCAGCAGCTTGGGCGGTAGCGGGAGGGCCCACTACAATGAGCAGTTCTTC.

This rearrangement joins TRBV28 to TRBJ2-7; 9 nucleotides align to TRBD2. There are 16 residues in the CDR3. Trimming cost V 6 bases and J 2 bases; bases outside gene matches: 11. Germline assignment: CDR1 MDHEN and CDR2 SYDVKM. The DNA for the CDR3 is TGTGCCAGCAGGGGAGGGACTAGCTGGCGGGCCTACGAGCAGTACTTC. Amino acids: CASRGGTSWRAYEQYF.

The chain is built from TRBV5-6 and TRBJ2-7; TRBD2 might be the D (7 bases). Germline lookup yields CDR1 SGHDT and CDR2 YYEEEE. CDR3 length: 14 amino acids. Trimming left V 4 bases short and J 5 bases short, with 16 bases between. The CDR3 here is CASSPRFGGHEQYF. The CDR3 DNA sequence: TGTGCCAGCAGCCCCCGCTTCGGGGGGCACGAGCAGTACTTC.

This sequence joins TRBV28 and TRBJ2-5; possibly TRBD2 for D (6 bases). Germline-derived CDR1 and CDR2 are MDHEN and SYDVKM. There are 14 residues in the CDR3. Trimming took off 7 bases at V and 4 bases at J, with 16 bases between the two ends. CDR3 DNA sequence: TGTGCCAGCAACGGGGGATGGGGCCCAGAGACCCAGTACTTC. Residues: CASNGGWGPETQYF.

CDR3 in DNA: TGTGCCAGCAGCCTCCGTCTAGGGGCTAATGAAAAACTGTTTTTT. This encodes CASSLRLGANEKLFF. The chain has TRBV6-6 and TRBJ1-4; D possibly corresponds to TRBD1 (5 bases). The CDR3 has 15 residues. Looked up from germline, CDR1 is MNHNY and CDR2 is SVGAGI (reference sequence). V lost 6 bases to trimming and J lost 3 bases, with 14 bases between them.

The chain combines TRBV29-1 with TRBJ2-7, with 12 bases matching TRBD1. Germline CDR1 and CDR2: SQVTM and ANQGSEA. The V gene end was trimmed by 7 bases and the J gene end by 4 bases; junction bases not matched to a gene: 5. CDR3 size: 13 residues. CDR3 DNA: TGCAGCGCCGGGACAGGGGGCGCGTACGAGCAGTACTTC. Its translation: CSAGTGGAYEQYF.

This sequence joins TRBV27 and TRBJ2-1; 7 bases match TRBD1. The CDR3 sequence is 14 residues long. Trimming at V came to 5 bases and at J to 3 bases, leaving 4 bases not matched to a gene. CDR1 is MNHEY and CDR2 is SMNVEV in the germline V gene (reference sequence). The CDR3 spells CASSPGGFYNEQFF. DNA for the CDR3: TGTGCCAGCAGTCCAGGGGGATTCTACAATGAGCAGTTCTTC.

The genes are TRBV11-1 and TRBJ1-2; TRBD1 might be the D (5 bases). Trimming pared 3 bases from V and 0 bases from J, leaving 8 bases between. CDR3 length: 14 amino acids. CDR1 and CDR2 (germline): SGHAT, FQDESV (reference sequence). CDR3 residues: CASSFGGTNYGYTF. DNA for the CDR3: TGTGCCAGCAGCTTTGGGGGGACTAACTATGGCTACACCTTC.

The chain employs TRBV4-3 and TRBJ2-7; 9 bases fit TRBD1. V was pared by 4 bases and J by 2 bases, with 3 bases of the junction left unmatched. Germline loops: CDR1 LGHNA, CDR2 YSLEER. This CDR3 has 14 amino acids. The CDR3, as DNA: TGCGCCAGCAGCCCCGGGACAGGGACCTACGAGCAGTACTTC. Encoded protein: CASSPGTGTYEQYF.

For the CDR3, the DNA is TGTGCCAGCAGCTTAAGCCTAGCTAGCGGGACCTACGAGCAGTACTTC. This gives the protein CASSLSLASGTYEQYF. The V gene is TRBV7-2, the J gene TRBJ2-7; 9 nucleotides agree with TRBD2. Trimming removed 2 bases from V and 2 bases from J; junction bases left unmatched: 7. The CDR3 spans 16 residues. Germline CDR1 reads SGHTA; CDR2 reads FQGNSA.

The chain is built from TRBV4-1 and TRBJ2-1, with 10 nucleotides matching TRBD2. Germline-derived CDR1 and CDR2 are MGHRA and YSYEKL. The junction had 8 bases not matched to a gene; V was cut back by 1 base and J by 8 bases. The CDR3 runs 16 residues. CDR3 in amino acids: CASSQGGASGRYEQFF. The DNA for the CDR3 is TGCGCCAGCAGCCAAGGGGGGGCTAGCGGGAGATATGAGCAGTTCTTC.

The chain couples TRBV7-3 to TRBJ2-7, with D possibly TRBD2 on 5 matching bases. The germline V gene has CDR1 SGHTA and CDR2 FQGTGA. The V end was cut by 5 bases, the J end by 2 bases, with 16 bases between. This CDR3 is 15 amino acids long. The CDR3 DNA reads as TGTGCCAGCAGCCCCGAAGCGGACGGAACCTACGAGCAGTACTTC. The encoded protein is CASSPEADGTYEQYF.

CDR3 nucleotides: TGCGCCAGCGGCGTGGGGGGCACCGGGGAGCTGTTTTTT. Its translation is CASGVGGTGELFF. This chain connects TRBV4-3 to TRBJ2-2; D possibly corresponds to TRBD2 (6 bases). CDR1 and CDR2 (germline): LGHNA, YSLEER. V was pared by 8 bases and J by 4 bases, with 11 bases between. There are 13 residues in the CDR3.

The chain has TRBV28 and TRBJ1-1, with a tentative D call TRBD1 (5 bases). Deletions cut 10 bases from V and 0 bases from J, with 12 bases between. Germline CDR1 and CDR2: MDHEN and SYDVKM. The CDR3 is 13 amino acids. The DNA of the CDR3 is TGTGCCACTGGGCGGGGCATGAACACTGAAGCTTTCTTT. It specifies CATGRGMNTEAFF.

The CDR3 reads CASSPKQSYEQYF. The CDR3 coding sequence is TGTGCCAGCAGCCCCAAACAGAGCTACGAGCAGTACTTC. The V and J genes are TRBV11-1 and TRBJ2-7; D not resolved. Germline CDR1 is SGHAT and CDR2 is FQDESV (reference sequence). The CDR3 is 13 amino acids. V was clipped by 5 bases and J by 3 bases, with 11 bases between them.

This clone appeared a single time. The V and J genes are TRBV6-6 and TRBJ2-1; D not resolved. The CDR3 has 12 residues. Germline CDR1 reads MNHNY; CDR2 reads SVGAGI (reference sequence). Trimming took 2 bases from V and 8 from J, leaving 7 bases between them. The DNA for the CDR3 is TGTGCCAGCAGTTACCCCCGGGATGAGCAGTTCTTC. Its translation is CASSYPRDEQFF.